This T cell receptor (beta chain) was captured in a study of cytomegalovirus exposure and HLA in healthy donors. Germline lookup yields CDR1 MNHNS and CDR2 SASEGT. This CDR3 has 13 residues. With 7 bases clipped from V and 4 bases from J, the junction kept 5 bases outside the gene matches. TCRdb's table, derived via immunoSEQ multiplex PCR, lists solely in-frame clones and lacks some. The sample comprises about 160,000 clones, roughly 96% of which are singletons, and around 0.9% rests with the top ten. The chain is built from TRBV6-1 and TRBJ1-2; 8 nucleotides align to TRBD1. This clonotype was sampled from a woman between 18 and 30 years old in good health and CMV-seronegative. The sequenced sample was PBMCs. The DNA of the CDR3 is TGTGCCAGCACCTTGGACAGGGTCTATGGCTACACCTTC. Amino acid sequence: CASTLDRVYGYTF.